Below, 26 T cell receptor beta chains from the same sample are listed, as sequenced in a study of shared clonotypes between healthy human individuals. The method was immunoSEQ multiplex PCR; TCRdb's version includes in-frame clones alone and lacks a portion of them. The sample comprises over a million clones, roughly 74% of which are singletons, and under 0.8% rests with the top ten. The specimen was memory CD4+ T cells from PBMCs. The subset here: CD45RA-negative fraction. These receptors were taken from a man younger than 35 in good health. Some clones in this sample may be carry-over from other donors' samples.

The chain has TRBV7-2 and TRBJ2-3; D ambiguous. In germline, CDR1 is SGHTA, CDR2 FQGNSA. Deletions cut 3 bases from V and 6 bases from J, with 10 bases between. The CDR3 extends over 13 amino acids. In nucleotides, the CDR3 is TGTGCCAGCAGCTTCGCGACATGGGATACGCAGTATTTT. Protein sequence: CASSFATWDTQYF.

Worth noting for this clone: A far more abundant clone sits one base away, making this likely a read error. This chain links TRBV5-1 with TRBJ2-7; the D gene is possibly TRBD1 (6 bases). Deletions cut 0 bases from V and 2 bases from J, with 12 bases between. This CDR3 has 15 residues. CDR1 SGHRS and CDR2 YFSETQ come from the germline V gene. The CDR3 DNA follows: TGCGCCAGCAGCTTGGGCCGGACAGAAACCTACGAGCAGTACTTC. This codes for CASSLGRTETYEQYF.

This clone appeared many times. This same CDR3 is encoded by further DNA sequences in the sample. This chain joins TRBV18 and TRBJ2-2; 8 bases agree with TRBD2. From germline, CDR1 is KGHSH and CDR2 LQKENI. The CDR3 sequence is 14 residues long. The trim removed 3 bases at V and 6 bases at J, leaving 3 bases unmatched. This chain's CDR3 is CASSPPGRAGELFF. The CDR3 nucleotides are TGTGCCAGCTCACCCCCCGGGAGGGCCGGGGAGCTGTTTTTT.

This rearrangement joins TRBV19 to TRBJ2-7, with D maybe TRBD2 (6 bases). This CDR3 contains 16 residues. The V gene's germline CDR1 is LNHDA and CDR2 SQIVND (reference sequence). Between the trimmed V and J ends, which lost 1 base and 2 bases, there was a span of 15 bases. The CDR3 DNA sequence: TGTGCCAGTAGTATAGCGGGGACTTTCACCACCTACGAGCAGTACTTC. Its translation is CASSIAGTFTTYEQYF.

V is TRBV29-1 and J is TRBJ2-1; no clear D gene. The V and J ends lost 4 bases and 3 bases respectively, with 13 bases between them. The CDR3 totals 14 residues. The germline CDR1 and CDR2 sequences are SQVTM and ANQGSEA. CDR3 nucleotides: TGCAGCGTTGCCCTACTACTCGACTACAATGAGCAGTTCTTC. Translated: CSVALLLDYNEQFF.

The V gene is TRBV7-6, the J gene TRBJ2-2; D perhaps matches TRBD2 (6 bases). Trimming cost V 7 bases and J 6 bases, with 18 bases left between them. The V gene's germline CDR1 is SGHVS and CDR2 FNYEAQ. The CDR3 length is 15 residues. CDR3 bases: TGTGCCAGCACTCCAGGCGTCGGGAGAGCCGGGGAGCTGTTTTTT. Amino acid sequence: CASTPGVGRAGELFF.

The chain carries TRBV18 and TRBJ1-5; TRBD1 agrees at 8 bases. CDR1 is KGHSH and CDR2 is LQKENI in the germline V gene. J lost 6 bases, V lost 2 bases, and 3 bases had no gene match. This CDR3 has 14 amino acids. CDR3 in DNA: TGTGCCAGCTCACCAGGGACAGGCGGTCAGCCCCAGCATTTT. Translating it yields CASSPGTGGQPQHF.

This clone was seen only a few times. The rearrangement uses TRBV28 and TRBJ1-2; D possibly corresponds to TRBD1 (5 bases). Trimming pared 6 bases from V and 0 bases from J, leaving 20 bases between. In germline, CDR1 is MDHEN, CDR2 SYDVKM. This CDR3 spans 17 amino acids. CDR3 amino acids: CASSQNVAGVANYGYTF. For the CDR3, the DNA is TGTGCCAGCAGCCAAAACGTCGCGGGGGTCGCTAACTATGGCTACACCTTC.

This chain links TRBV7-3 with TRBJ2-7, with no clear D. The CDR3 runs to 14 residues. The germline V gene encodes CDR1 SGHTA and CDR2 FQGTGA. The germline V and J ends were trimmed by 2 bases and 1 base, with 9 bases remaining between them. CDR3 sequence: CASSLSPSSYEQYF. CDR3 DNA sequence: TGTGCCAGCAGCTTATCCCCCTCGTCCTACGAGCAGTACTTC.

As to this clone: Other DNA sequences in the sample encode the same CDR3. The genes are TRBV5-1 and TRBJ1-1; TRBD1 is a possible D gene (5 bases). The V gene lost 4 bases and the J gene lost 4 bases, with 14 bases spanning the gap. CDR1 is SGHRS, CDR2 YFSETQ, per germline. The CDR3 loop spans 14 amino acids. The CDR3 region is CASSPSGDGTEAFF. CDR3 nucleotides: TGCGCCAGCAGCCCGTCCGGGGACGGCACTGAAGCTTTCTTT.

CDR3 region: CASSLGTPRQKEYF. CDR3 nucleotide sequence: TGCGCCAGCAGCTTGGGGACTCCTCGTCAAAAGGAGTACTTC. The gene calls are TRBV5-1 and TRBJ2-7, with a possible D match to TRBD2 (5 bases). CDR1 and CDR2 from the germline V gene are SGHRS and YFSETQ. The V end was cut by 0 bases, the J end by 11 bases, with 18 bases between. This CDR3 is 14 amino acids long.

The rearrangement joins TRBV5-1 to TRBJ2-2, with D perhaps given as TRBD1 or TRBD2 (6 bases each). CDR1 is SGHRS, CDR2 YFSETQ, per germline. Between the trimmed V and J ends, which lost 3 bases and 1 base, there was a span of 10 bases. This CDR3 is 15 amino acids long. As DNA, the CDR3 is TGCGCCAGCAGCTGGCGGGGACAGAACACCGGGGAGCTGTTTTTT. Its protein is CASSWRGQNTGELFF.

The chain joins TRBV5-4 to TRBJ1-1; D remains ambiguous. V was shortened by 3 bases and J by 3 bases, with 15 bases between the two germline ends. Looked up from germline, CDR1 is SGHNT and CDR2 is YYREEE (reference sequence). CDR3 length: 15 amino acids. CDR3 residues: CASSSGAIVHTEAFF. The CDR3 DNA reads as TGTGCCAGCAGCTCGGGAGCTATAGTACACACTGAAGCTTTCTTT.

This rearrangement joins TRBV7-2 to TRBJ2-7; 12 nucleotides agree with TRBD2. From germline, CDR1 is SGHTA and CDR2 FQGNSA. This CDR3 contains 15 residues. V shed 1 base, J shed 9 bases, and the junction held 7 bases outside the gene matches. In DNA, the CDR3 is TGTGCCAGCAGCTTAGGTGGACTAGCGGGACTAGTGCAGTACTTC. It specifies CASSLGGLAGLVQYF.

This clone is a singleton in its sample. CDR3 residues: CAWSVGDSNQPQHF. The CDR3, as DNA: TGTGCCTGGAGTGTAGGCGATAGCAATCAGCCCCAGCATTTT. The V and J genes are TRBV30 and TRBJ1-5; D is ambiguous. Germline-derived CDR1 and CDR2 are GTSNPN and SVGIG (reference sequence). The germline V and J ends were trimmed by 0 bases and 0 bases, with 6 bases remaining between them. CDR3 length: 14 amino acids.

J is TRBJ2-1 and V is TRBV28; tentative D call: TRBD1 (6 bases). Germline CDR1 reads MDHEN; CDR2 reads SYDVKM. The CDR3 covers 11 residues. Between the trimmed V and J ends, which lost 6 bases and 10 bases, there was a span of 10 bases. The CDR3 region is CASRATGEQFF. The CDR3 region has the DNA TGTGCCAGCAGGGCCACAGGGGAGCAGTTCTTC.

This rearrangement joins TRBV11-3 to TRBJ2-1, with D possibly matching TRBD1 (5 bases). With 8 bases removed from V and 0 bases from J, the gap between germline ends came to 17 bases. The CDR3 covers 16 residues. The germline V gene encodes CDR1 SGHNT and CDR2 YENEEA. The CDR3 sequence: CASPSRGRSSYNEQFF. For the CDR3, the DNA is TGTGCCAGCCCATCTAGGGGCAGGAGCTCCTACAATGAGCAGTTCTTC.

The chain links TRBV6-1 to TRBJ2-3; D unresolved. With 6 bases removed from V and 2 bases from J, the gap between germline ends came to 12 bases. The V gene's germline CDR1 is MNHNS and CDR2 SASEGT. CDR3 length: 14 residues. The CDR3 protein is CASSPGAYTDTQYF. CDR3 sequence (DNA): TGTGCCAGCAGCCCGGGTGCGTACACAGATACGCAGTATTTT.

V and J are TRBV14 and TRBJ2-2; no definite D call. The CDR3 has 13 residues. The V and J ends lost 4 bases and 2 bases respectively, with 5 bases between them. The germline V gene has CDR1 SGHDN and CDR2 FVKESK. The CDR3 sequence is CASSLFNTGELFF. The CDR3 region has the DNA TGTGCCAGCAGCCTGTTTAACACCGGGGAGCTGTTTTTT.

The chain is built from TRBV9 and TRBJ2-3; 10 bases align to TRBD1. CDR3 length: 16 residues. Germline V gene sequence: CDR1 SGDLS, CDR2 YYNGEE. The V gene end was trimmed by 2 bases and the J gene end by 1 base; junction bases not matched to a gene: 4. In nucleotides, the CDR3 is TGTGCCAGCAGCGTGTCCGGGACAGGGGGCACAGATACGCAGTATTTT. As protein: CASSVSGTGGTDTQYF.

Only a few counts were recorded for this clone. The V and J genes are TRBV27 and TRBJ2-2; D gene uncertain. Germline V lookup: CDR1 MNHEY, CDR2 SMNVEV (reference sequence). CDR3 size: 16 residues. The germline V and J ends were trimmed by 5 bases and 0 bases, with 13 bases remaining between them. As DNA, the CDR3 is TGTGCCAGCAGTAAGAGTTACGCGTCGAACACCGGGGAGCTGTTTTTT. It is translated as CASSKSYASNTGELFF.

This rearrangement joins TRBV7-9 to TRBJ2-3; TRBD1 matches at 9 bases. The J segment lost 1 base and the V segment lost 4 bases, leaving 6 bases of the junction unmatched. The germline CDR1 and CDR2 sequences are SEHNR and FQNEAQ (reference sequence). This CDR3 spans 16 amino acids. The CDR3 region is CASSSIQGAGTDTQYF. In DNA form, the CDR3 reads TGTGCCAGCAGCTCGATACAGGGGGCCGGCACAGATACGCAGTATTTT.

This chain connects TRBV18 to TRBJ2-7; 8 positions agree with TRBD1. V lost 6 bases, J lost 7 bases, and 8 bases stayed unmatched. The CDR3 length is 13 residues. Germline loops: CDR1 KGHSH, CDR2 LQKENI. The CDR3 sequence: CASSRQGADEQYF. The CDR3 DNA reads as TGTGCCAGCTCTCGCCAGGGGGCTGATGAGCAGTACTTC.

The gene calls are TRBV29-1 and TRBJ2-5; D unresolved. The germline CDR1 and CDR2 sequences are SQVTM and ANQGSEA. Trimming removed 5 bases at V and 5 bases at J, with 12 bases between. The CDR3 consists of 12 residues. The CDR3 region has the DNA TGCAGCGTTCAACGGGTGGTGGAGACCCAGTACTTC. Its translation is CSVQRVVETQYF.

CDR3 in amino acids: CASSLYQGPLSGNTIYF. CDR3 in DNA: TGTGCCAGCAGCTTGTACCAGGGGCCCCTCTCTGGAAACACCATATATTTT. V and J are TRBV11-2 and TRBJ1-3; TRBD1 might be the D (6 bases). CDR1 and CDR2 from the germline V gene are SGHAT and FQNNGV. The CDR3 contains 17 residues. V dropped 3 bases and J dropped 0 bases, with 15 bases sitting between them. The full variable domain, completed using reference TRBV11-2 and TRBJ1-3, is EAGVAQSPRYKIIEKRQSVAFWCNPISGHATLYWYQQILGQGPKLLIQFQNNGVVDDSQLPKDRFSAERLKGVDSTLKIQPAKLEDSAVYLCASSLYQGPLSGNTIYFGEGSWLTVV.

This chain joins TRBV28 and TRBJ1-5; no reliable D call. Per the germline V gene, CDR1 is MDHEN and CDR2 is SYDVKM. The V end lost 7 bases, the J end lost 1 base, and 14 bases lay between the germline ends. The CDR3 covers 15 residues. CDR3 amino acids: CASIPSPGSNQPQHF. The CDR3, as DNA: TGTGCCAGCATCCCCTCCCCCGGGAGCAATCAGCCCCAGCATTTT.